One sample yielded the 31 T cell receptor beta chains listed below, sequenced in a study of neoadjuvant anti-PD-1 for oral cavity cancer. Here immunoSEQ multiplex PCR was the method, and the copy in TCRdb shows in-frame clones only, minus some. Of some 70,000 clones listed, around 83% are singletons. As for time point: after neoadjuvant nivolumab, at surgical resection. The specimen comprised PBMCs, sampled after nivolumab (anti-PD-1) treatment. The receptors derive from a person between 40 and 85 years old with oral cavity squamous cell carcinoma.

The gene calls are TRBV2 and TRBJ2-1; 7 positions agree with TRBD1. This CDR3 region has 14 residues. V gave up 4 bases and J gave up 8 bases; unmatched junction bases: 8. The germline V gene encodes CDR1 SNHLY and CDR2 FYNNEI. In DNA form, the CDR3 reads TGTGCCAGCAGTGCGGGACAGTTTTTCTATGAGCAGTTCTTC. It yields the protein CASSAGQFFYEQFF.

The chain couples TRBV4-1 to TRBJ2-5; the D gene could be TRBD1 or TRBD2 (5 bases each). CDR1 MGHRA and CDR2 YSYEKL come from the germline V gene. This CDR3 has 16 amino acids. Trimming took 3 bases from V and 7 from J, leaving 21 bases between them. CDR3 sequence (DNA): TGCGCCAGCAGCCAGGGACCGAGCTCGGAAGTACGGACCCAGTACTTC. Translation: CASSQGPSSEVRTQYF.

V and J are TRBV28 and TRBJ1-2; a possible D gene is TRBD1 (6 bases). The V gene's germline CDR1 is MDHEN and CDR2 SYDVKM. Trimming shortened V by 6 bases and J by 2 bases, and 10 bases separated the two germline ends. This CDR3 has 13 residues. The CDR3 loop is CASSGGGNYGYTF. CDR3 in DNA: TGTGCCAGCAGCGGCGGGGGCAACTATGGCTACACCTTC.

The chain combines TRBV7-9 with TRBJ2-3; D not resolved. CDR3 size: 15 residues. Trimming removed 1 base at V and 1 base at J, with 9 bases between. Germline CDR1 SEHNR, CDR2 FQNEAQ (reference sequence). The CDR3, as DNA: TGTGCCAGCAGCTTAGTAGAACCAGGCACAGATACGCAGTATTTT. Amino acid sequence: CASSLVEPGTDTQYF.

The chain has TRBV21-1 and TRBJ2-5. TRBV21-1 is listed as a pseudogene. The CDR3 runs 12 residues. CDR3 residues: CARRGDQETQYF. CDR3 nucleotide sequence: TGTGCCAGGAGGGGGGACCAAGAGACCCAGTACTTC.

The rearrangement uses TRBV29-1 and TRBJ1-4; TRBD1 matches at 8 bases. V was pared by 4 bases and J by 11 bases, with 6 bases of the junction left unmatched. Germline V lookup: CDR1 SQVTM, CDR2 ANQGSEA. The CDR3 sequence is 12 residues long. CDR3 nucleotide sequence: TGCAGCGTTGCGCCCGACAGGGGTAAACTGTTTTTT. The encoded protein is CSVAPDRGKLFF.

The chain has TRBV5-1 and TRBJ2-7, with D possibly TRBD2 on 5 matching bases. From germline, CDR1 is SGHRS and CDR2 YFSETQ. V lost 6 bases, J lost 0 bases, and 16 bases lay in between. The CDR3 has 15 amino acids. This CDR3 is CASTVGGTSSYEQYF. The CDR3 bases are TGCGCCAGCACCGTCGGAGGTACGAGCTCCTACGAGCAGTACTTC. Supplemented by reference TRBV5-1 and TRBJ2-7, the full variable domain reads KAGVTQTPRYLIKTRGQQVTLSCSPISGHRSVSWYQQTPGQGLQFLFEYFSETQRNKGNFPGRFSGRQFSNSRSEMNVSTLELGDSALYLCASTVGGTSSYEQYFGPGTRLTVT.

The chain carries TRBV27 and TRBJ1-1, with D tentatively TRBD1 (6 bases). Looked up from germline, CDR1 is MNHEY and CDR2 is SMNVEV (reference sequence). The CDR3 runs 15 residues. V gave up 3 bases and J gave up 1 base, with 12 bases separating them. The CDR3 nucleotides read TGTGCCAGCAGTTTCGGCAACAGGGAGAACACTGAAGCTTTCTTT. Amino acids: CASSFGNRENTEAFF.

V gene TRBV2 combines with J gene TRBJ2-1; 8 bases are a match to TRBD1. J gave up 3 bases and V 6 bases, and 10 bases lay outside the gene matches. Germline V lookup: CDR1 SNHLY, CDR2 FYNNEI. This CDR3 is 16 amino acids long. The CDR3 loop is CASSSTGTGHYNEQFF. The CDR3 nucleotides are TGTGCCAGCAGCTCTACCGGGACAGGTCACTACAATGAGCAGTTCTTC.

The CDR3 loop reads CASSLATGRINNEQFF. Written as DNA, the CDR3 is TGTGCCAGCAGCTTAGCGACAGGGCGTATAAACAATGAGCAGTTCTTC. The chain has TRBV7-6 and TRBJ2-1; 7 bases agree with TRBD1. With 0 bases clipped from V and 5 bases from J, the junction kept 7 bases outside the gene matches. The CDR3 covers 16 residues. Germline V gene sequence: CDR1 SGHVS, CDR2 FNYEAQ.

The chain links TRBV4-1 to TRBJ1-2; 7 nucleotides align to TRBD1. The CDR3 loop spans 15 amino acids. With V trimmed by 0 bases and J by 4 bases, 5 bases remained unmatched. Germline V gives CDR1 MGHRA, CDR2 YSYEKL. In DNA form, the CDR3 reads TGCGCCAGCAGCCAAGACCGACAGGGTACCTATGGCTACACCTTC. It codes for CASSQDRQGTYGYTF.

CDR3 in amino acids: CASSLQGPAGNTIYF. As DNA, the CDR3 is TGTGCCAGCAGTTTACAGGGGCCTGCTGGAAACACCATATATTTT. This chain links TRBV28 with TRBJ1-3, with TRBD1 as a possible D gene (6 bases). Trimming stripped 2 bases from V and 2 bases from J, with 10 bases between. This CDR3 is built from 15 residues. The germline V gene encodes CDR1 MDHEN and CDR2 SYDVKM.

CDR3 coding DNA: TGTGCCAGCAGCTTTCTCCCCCAGGGCTACACCTTC. As protein: CASSFLPQGYTF. This chain connects TRBV7-9 to TRBJ1-2, with no clear D. Germline V CDR1 and CDR2: SEHNR, FQNEAQ (reference sequence). The CDR3 spans 12 residues. The V end lost 3 bases, the J end lost 8 bases, and 10 bases lay between the germline ends.

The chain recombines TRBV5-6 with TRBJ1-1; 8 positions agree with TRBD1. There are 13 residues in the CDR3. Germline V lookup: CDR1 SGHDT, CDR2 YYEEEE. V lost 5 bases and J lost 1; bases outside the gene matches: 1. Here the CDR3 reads CASRGQGNTEAFF. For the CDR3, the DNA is TGTGCCAGCAGAGGACAGGGGAACACTGAAGCTTTCTTT.

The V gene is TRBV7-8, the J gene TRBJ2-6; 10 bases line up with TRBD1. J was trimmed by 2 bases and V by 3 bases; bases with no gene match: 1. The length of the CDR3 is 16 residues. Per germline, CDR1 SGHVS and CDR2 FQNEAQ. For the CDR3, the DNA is TGTGCCAGCAGCTTTGGACAGGGGGCTGGGGCCAACGTCCTGACTTTC. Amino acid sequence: CASSFGQGAGANVLTF.

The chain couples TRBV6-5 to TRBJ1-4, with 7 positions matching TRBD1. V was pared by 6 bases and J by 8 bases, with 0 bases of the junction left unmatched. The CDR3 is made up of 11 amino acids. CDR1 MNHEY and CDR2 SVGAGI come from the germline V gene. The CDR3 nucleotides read TGTGCCAGCAGGGGACAGGAAAAACTGTTTTTT. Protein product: CASRGQEKLFF.

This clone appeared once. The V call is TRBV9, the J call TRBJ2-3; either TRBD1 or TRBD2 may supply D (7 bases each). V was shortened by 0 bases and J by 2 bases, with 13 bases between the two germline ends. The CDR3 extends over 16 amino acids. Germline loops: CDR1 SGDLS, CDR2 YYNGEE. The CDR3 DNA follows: TGTGCCAGCAGCGTAGCCGGGGGGACAGTCACAGATACGCAGTATTTT. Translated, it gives CASSVAGGTVTDTQYF.

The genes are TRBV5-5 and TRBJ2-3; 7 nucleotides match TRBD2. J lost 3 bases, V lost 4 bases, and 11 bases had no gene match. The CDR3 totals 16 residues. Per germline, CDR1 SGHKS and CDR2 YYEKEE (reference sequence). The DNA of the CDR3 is TGTGCCAGCAGCCGGGGGTCAGCGGGACCGACAGATACGCAGTATTTT. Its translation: CASSRGSAGPTDTQYF.

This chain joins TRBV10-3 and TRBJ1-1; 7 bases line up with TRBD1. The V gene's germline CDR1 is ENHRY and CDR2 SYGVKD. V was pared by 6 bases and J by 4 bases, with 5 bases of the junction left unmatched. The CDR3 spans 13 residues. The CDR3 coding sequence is TGTGCCATCAGCGCTGACAGGGCCACTGAAGCTTTCTTT. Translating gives CAISADRATEAFF.

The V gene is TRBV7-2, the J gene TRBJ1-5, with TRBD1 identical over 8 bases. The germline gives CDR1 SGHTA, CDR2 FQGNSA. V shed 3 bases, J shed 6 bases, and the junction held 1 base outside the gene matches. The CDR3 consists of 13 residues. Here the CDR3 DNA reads TGTGCCAGCAGCTTTGACAGGGGTCAGCCCCAGCATTTT. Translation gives CASSFDRGQPQHF.

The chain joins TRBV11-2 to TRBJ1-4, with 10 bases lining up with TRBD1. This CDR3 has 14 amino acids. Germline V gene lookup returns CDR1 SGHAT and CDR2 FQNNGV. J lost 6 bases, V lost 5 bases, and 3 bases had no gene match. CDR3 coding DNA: TGTGCCAGCAGCGTGGGACAGGGGTATGAAAAACTGTTTTTT. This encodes CASSVGQGYEKLFF.

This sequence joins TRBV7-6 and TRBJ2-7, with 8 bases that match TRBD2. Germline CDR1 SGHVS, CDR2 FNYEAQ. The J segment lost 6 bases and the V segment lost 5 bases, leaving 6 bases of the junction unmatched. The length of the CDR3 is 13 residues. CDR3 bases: TGTGCCAGCAGCCCCGGGACTAGTGGCGAGCAGTACTTC. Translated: CASSPGTSGEQYF.

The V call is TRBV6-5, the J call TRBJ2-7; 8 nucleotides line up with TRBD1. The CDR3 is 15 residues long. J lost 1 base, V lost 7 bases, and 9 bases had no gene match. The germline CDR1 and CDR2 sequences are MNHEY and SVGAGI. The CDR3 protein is CASTISNRGSYEQYF. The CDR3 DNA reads TGTGCCAGCACCATCTCAAACAGGGGGTCCTACGAGCAGTACTTC.

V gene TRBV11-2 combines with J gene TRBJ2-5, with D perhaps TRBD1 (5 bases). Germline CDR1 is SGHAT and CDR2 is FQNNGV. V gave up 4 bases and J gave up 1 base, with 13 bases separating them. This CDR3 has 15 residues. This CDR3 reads CASSSQGHPQETQYF. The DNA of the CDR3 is TGTGCCAGCAGCTCCCAAGGACACCCCCAAGAGACCCAGTACTTC.

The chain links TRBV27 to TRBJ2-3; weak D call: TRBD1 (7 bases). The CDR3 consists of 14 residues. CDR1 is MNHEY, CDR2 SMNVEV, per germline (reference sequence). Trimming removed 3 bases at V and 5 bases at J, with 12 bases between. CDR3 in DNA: TGTGCCAGCAGTTTGAGCCAGGGGGGAGATACGCAGTATTTT. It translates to CASSLSQGGDTQYF.

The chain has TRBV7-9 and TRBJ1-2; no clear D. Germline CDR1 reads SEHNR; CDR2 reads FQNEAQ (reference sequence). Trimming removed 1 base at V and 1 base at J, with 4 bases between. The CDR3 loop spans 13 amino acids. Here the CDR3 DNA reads TGTGCCAGCAGCTTAGGGAATAACTATGGCTACACCTTC. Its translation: CASSLGNNYGYTF. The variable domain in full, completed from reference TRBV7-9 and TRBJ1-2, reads DTGVSQNPRHKITKRGQNVTFRCDPISEHNRLYWYRQTLGQGPEFLTYFQNEAQLEKSRLLSDRFSAERPKGSFSTLEIQRTEQGDSAMYLCASSLGNNYGYTFGSGTRLTVV.

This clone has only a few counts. CDR3 in DNA: TGTGCCAGCAGTTTGGTGCCGGGACAGGGGATTAACACTGAAGCTTTCTTT. Amino acids: CASSLVPGQGINTEAFF. This sequence joins TRBV28 and TRBJ1-1; 10 nucleotides agree with TRBD1. The J segment lost 2 bases and the V segment lost 3 bases, leaving 9 bases of the junction unmatched. Germline V gene sequence: CDR1 MDHEN, CDR2 SYDVKM. The CDR3 spans 17 residues.

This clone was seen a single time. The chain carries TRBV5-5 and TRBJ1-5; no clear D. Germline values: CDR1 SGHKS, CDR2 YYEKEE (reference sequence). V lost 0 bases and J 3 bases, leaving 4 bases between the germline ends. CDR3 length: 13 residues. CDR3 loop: CASSLGDNQPQHF. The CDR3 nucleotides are TGTGCCAGCAGCTTGGGGGACAATCAGCCCCAGCATTTT.

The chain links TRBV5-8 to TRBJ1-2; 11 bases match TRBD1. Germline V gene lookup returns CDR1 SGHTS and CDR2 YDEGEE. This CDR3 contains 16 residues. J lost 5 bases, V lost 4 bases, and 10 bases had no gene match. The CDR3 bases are TGTGCCAGCAGCCCCCCCGGGGACAGGGGGTGGTATGGCTACACCTTC. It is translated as CASSPPGDRGWYGYTF. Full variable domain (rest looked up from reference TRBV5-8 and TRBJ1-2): EAGVTQSPTHLIKTRGQQATLRCSPISGHTSVYWYQQALGLGLQFLLWYDEGEERNRGNFPPRFSGRQFPNYSSELNVNALELEDSALYLCASSPPGDRGWYGYTFGSGTRLTVV.

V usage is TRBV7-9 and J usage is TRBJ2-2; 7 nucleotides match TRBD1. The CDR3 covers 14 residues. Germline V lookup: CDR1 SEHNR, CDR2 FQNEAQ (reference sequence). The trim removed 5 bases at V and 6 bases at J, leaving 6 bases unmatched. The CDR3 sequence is CASSAQGVPGELFF. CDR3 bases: TGTGCCAGCAGCGCGCAGGGGGTACCCGGGGAGCTGTTTTTT.

The CDR3 DNA reads as TGTGCCAGCAGCCAAGATCGGCAGCTCATGAACACTGAAGCTTTCTTT. Translated, it gives CASSQDRQLMNTEAFF. The chain employs TRBV14 and TRBJ1-1; D gene ambiguous. CDR3 size: 16 residues. Per the germline V gene, CDR1 is SGHDN and CDR2 is FVKESK. V lost 0 bases, J lost 0 bases, and 11 bases lay in between. The full variable domain, rest sourced from reference TRBV14 and TRBJ1-1, is EAGVTQFPSHSVIEKGQTVTLRCDPISGHDNLYWYRRVMGKEIKFLLHFVKESKQDESGMPNNRFLAERTGGTYSTLKVQPAELEDSGVYFCASSQDRQLMNTEAFFGQGTRLTVV.